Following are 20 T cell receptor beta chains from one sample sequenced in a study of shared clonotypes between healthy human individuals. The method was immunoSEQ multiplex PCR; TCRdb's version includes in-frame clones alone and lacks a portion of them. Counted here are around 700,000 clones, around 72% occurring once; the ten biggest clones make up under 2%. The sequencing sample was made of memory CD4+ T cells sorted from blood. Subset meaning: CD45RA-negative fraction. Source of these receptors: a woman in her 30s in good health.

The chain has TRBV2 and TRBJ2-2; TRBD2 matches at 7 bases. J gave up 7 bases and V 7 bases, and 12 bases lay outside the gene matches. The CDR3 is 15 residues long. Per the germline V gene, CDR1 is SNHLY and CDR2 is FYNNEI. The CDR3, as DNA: TGTGCCAGCACCGTCCTGGCGGGAGAACTCGGGGAGCTGTTTTTT. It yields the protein CASTVLAGELGELFF. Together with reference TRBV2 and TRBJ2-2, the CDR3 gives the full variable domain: EPEVTQTPSHQVTQMGQEVILRCVPISNHLYFYWYRQILGQKVEFLVSFYNNEISEKSEIFDDQFSVERPDGSNFTLKIRSTKLEDSAMYFCASTVLAGELGELFFGEGSRLTVL.

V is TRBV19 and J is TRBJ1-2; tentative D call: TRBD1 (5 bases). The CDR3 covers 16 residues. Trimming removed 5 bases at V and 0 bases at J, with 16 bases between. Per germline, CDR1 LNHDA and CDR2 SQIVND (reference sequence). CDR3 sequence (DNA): TGTGCCAGTAGTGACCCGGGGACGGTAGCTAACTATGGCTACACCTTC. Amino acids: CASSDPGTVANYGYTF.

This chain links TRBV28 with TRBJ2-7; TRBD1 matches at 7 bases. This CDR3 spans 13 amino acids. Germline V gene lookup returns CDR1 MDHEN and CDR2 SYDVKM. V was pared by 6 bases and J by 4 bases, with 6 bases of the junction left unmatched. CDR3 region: CASRGQDPYEQYF. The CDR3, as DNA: TGTGCCAGCAGAGGACAGGACCCTTACGAGCAGTACTTC.

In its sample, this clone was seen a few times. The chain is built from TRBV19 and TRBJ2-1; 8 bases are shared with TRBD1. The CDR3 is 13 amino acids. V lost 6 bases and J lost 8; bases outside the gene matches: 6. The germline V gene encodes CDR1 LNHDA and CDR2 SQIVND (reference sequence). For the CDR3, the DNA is TGTGCCAGTAGCCAGGGACAGGTCCATGAGCAGTTCTTC. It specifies CASSQGQVHEQFF.

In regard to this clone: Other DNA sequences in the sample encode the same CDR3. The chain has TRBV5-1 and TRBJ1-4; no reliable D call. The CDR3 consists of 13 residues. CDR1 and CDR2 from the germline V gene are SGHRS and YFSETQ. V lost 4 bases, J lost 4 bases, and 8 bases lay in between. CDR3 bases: TGCGCCAGCAGCCTACTTGGTAATGAAAAACTGTTTTTT. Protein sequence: CASSLLGNEKLFF. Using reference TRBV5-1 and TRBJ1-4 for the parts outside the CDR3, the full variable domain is KAGVTQTPRYLIKTRGQQVTLSCSPISGHRSVSWYQQTPGQGLQFLFEYFSETQRNKGNFPGRFSGRQFSNSRSEMNVSTLELGDSALYLCASSLLGNEKLFFGSGTQLSVL.

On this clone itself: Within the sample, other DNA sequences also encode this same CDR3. The CDR3 nucleotides read TGTGCCAGCAGTTCGGGGTCTGGAAACACCATATATTTT. Translated, it gives CASSSGSGNTIYF. The V call is TRBV28, the J call TRBJ1-3; D remains unclear. CDR3 length equals 13 residues. Trimming took 4 bases from V and 1 from J, leaving 5 bases between them. Looked up from germline, CDR1 is MDHEN and CDR2 is SYDVKM.

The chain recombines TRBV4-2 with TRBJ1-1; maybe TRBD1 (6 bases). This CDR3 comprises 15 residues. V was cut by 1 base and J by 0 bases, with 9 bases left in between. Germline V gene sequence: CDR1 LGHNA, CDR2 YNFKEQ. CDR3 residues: CASSQAYRVNTEAFF. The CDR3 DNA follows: TGTGCCAGCAGCCAAGCGTACAGGGTGAACACTGAAGCTTTCTTT.

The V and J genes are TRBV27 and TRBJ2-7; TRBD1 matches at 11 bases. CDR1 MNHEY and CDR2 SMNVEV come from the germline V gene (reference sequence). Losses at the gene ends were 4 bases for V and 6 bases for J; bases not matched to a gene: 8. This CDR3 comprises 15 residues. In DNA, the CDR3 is TGTGCCAGCAGTTCCCGGACAGGGGGCGCTTCCGAGCAGTACTTC. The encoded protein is CASSSRTGGASEQYF.

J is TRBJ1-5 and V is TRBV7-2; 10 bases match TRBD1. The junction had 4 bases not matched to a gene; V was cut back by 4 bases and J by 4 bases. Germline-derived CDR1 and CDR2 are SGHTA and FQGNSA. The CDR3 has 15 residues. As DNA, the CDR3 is TGTGCCAGCAGCTCACGGACAGGGGGAAATCAGCCCCAGCATTTT. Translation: CASSSRTGGNQPQHF.

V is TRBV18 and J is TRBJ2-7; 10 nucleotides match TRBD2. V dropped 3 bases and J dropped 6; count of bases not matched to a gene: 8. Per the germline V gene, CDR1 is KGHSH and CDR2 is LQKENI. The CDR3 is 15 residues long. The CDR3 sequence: CASSPRLAGESEQYF. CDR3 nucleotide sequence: TGTGCCAGCTCACCCAGACTAGCGGGTGAGAGCGAGCAGTACTTC.

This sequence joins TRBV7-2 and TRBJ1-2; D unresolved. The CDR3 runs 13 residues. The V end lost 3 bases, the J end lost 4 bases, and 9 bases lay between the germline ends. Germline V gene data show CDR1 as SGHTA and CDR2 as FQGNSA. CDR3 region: CASSLSDGYGYTF. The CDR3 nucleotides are TGTGCCAGCAGCTTGTCGGACGGCTATGGCTACACCTTC.

This chain's CDR3 is CASSDSGTDAYEQYF. CDR3 DNA: TGTGCCAGCAGTGATTCCGGGACCGACGCCTACGAGCAGTACTTC. J is TRBJ2-7 and V is TRBV6-1; D may correspond to TRBD1 or TRBD2 (5 bases each). The CDR3 extends over 15 amino acids. Trimming took 3 bases from V and 2 from J, leaving 14 bases between them. Germline V CDR1 and CDR2: MNHNS, SASEGT.

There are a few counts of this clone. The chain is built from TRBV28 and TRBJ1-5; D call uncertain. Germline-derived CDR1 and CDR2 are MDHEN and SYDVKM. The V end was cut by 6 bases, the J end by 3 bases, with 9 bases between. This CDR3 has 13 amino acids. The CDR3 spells CASSGRNNQPQHF. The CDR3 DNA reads TGTGCCAGCAGCGGGCGCAACAATCAGCCCCAGCATTTT.

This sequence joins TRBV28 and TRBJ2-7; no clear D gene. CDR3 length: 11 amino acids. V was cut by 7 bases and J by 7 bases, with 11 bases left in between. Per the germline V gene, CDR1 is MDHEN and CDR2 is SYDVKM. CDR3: CASTSVREQYF. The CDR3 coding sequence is TGTGCCAGCACCAGTGTACGTGAGCAGTACTTC.

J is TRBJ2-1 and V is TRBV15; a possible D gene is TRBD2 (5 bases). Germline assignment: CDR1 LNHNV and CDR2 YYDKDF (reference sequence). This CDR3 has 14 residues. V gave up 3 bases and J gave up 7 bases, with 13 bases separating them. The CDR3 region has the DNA TGTGCCACCAGCAGCAAGTGGAGAGGGAATGAGCAGTTCTTC. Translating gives CATSSKWRGNEQFF.

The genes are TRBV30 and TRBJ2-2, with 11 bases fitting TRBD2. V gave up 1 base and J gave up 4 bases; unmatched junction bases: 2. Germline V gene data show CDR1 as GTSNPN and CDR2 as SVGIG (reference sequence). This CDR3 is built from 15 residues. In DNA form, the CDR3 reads TGTGCCTGGAGTGGGGGGACTAGCGGCACCGGGGAGCTGTTTTTT. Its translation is CAWSGGTSGTGELFF.

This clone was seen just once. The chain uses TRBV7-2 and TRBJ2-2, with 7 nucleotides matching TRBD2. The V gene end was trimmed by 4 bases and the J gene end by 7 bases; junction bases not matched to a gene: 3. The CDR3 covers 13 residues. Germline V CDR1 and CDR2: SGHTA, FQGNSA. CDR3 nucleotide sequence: TGTGCCAGCAGCTGGGACTATCGCGGGGAGCTGTTTTTT. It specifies CASSWDYRGELFF.

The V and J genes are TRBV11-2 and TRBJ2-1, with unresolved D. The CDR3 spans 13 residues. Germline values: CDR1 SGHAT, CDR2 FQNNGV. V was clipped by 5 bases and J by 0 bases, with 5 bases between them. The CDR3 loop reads CASSTSSYNEQFF. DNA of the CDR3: TGTGCCAGCAGCACGAGCTCCTACAATGAGCAGTTCTTC.

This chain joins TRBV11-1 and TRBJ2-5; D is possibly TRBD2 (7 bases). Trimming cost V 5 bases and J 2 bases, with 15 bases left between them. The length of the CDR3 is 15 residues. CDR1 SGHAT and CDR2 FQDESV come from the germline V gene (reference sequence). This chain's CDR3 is CASSPAGALQETQYF. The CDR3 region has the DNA TGTGCCAGCAGCCCTGCGGGGGCGCTTCAAGAGACCCAGTACTTC.

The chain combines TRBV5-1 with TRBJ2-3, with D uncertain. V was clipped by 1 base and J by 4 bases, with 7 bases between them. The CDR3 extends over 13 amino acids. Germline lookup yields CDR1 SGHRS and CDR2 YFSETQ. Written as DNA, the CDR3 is TGCGCCAGCAGCTTGCCCGGTTCAGATACGCAGTATTTT. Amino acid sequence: CASSLPGSDTQYF.